This TCR beta chain comes out of a study of human T cells and chemical hapten exposure. Unfractionated whole blood yielded total RNA. The CDR3 spans 13 residues. CDR1 and CDR2 from the germline V gene are ENHRY and SYGVKD. V lost 8 bases to trimming and J lost 6 bases; unmatched junction nucleotides: 7. MiXCR, applied by TCRdb to the 5' RACE reads, yields one record per CDR3 protein. The sample lists tens of thousands of distinct CDR3 sequences; about 15% were seen once. The clonotype comes from a female donor in good health. The V and J genes are TRBV10-3 and TRBJ2-1, with 7 bases fitting TRBD2. CDR3: CAIGASGSNEQFF. The DNA for the CDR3 is TGTGCCATCGGGGCTAGCGGATCCAATGAGCAGTTCTTC.